The 27 T cell receptor beta chains reported below all come from one sample, sequenced in a study of blood T cell repertoires in COVID-19. Only in-frame clones appear in the TCRdb table, and some are missing; sequencing was by immunoSEQ multiplex PCR. Among approximately 200,000 clones listed, around four fifths were seen once. Sequenced input: PBMCs or T cells enriched from blood (not recorded which). The receptors originated from a man aged 35-49 years who had recovered from COVID-19.

This sequence joins TRBV25-1 and TRBJ1-1; D is unresolved. Germline CDR1 reads MGHDK; CDR2 reads SYGVNS. V was cut by 4 bases and J by 4 bases, with 19 bases left in between. This CDR3 region has 16 residues. CDR3 residues: CASSGRHAAGITEAFF. CDR3 bases: TGTGCCAGCAGTGGGCGACACGCCGCGGGTATCACTGAAGCTTTCTTT.

The gene calls are TRBV9 and TRBJ2-5; weak D call: TRBD2 (6 bases). V lost 3 bases and J 4 bases, leaving 19 bases between the germline ends. The CDR3 runs 16 residues. Looked up from germline, CDR1 is SGDLS and CDR2 is YYNGEE. CDR3: CASSEGPRGIGETQYF. The CDR3 nucleotides read TGTGCCAGCAGCGAGGGCCCGCGGGGTATTGGAGAGACCCAGTACTTC.

V usage is TRBV5-1 and J usage is TRBJ2-7, with 7 nucleotides matching TRBD1. V lost 6 bases and J lost 4; bases outside the gene matches: 10. CDR1 and CDR2 (germline): SGHRS, YFSETQ. This CDR3 has 14 amino acids. The CDR3 coding sequence is TGCGCCAGCACCGACAGGGAAGGGGGATACGAGCAGTACTTC. Its translation: CASTDREGGYEQYF.

The rearrangement links TRBV18 to TRBJ2-3, with 7 bases lining up with TRBD1. With V trimmed by 1 base and J by 0 bases, 7 bases remained unmatched. The CDR3 has 17 amino acids. Germline V gene data show CDR1 as KGHSH and CDR2 as LQKENI. The CDR3 region has the DNA TGTGCCAGCTCACCACGGCGCCCGGGACAGAGCACAGATACGCAGTATTTT. Its translation is CASSPRRPGQSTDTQYF.

The chain combines TRBV2 with TRBJ2-2, with D possibly TRBD1 on 5 matching bases. The CDR3 is 14 residues long. Germline CDR1 reads SNHLY; CDR2 reads FYNNEI. V lost 5 bases to trimming and J lost 5 bases, with 12 bases between them. CDR3 nucleotide sequence: TGTGCCAGCAGTAATAGGGGCTCAACCGGGGAGCTGTTTTTT. Its protein product is CASSNRGSTGELFF.

The genes are TRBV6-5 and TRBJ1-5; 7 positions agree with TRBD1. V was clipped by 5 bases and J by 0 bases; unmatched bases: 4. The germline V gene encodes CDR1 MNHEY and CDR2 SVGAGI. The length of the CDR3 is 15 residues. The CDR3 loop is CASSRDRGSNQPQHF. CDR3 nucleotides: TGTGCCAGCAGTCGGGACAGAGGTAGCAATCAGCCCCAGCATTTT.

V gene TRBV3-1 (or the pseudogene TRBV3-2) combines with J gene TRBJ2-3, with 7 positions matching TRBD2. Germline CDR1 is LGHDT and CDR2 is YNNKEL (reference sequence). The CDR3 has 16 amino acids. Trimming removed 5 bases from V and 5 bases from J; junction bases left unmatched: 13. The CDR3 protein is CASSRGSTSVGDTQYF. In DNA, the CDR3 is TGTGCCAGCAGCAGGGGATCAACTAGCGTTGGAGATACGCAGTATTTT.

The V gene is TRBV5-1, the J gene TRBJ2-2; tentative D call: TRBD2 (5 bases). The CDR3 length is 14 residues. Trimming removed 3 bases from V and 7 bases from J, with 13 bases in between. Germline lookup yields CDR1 SGHRS and CDR2 YFSETQ. CDR3 sequence (DNA): TGCGCCAGCAGCTCGGGAATTCAGAGCGGGGAGCTGTTTTTT. Amino acid sequence: CASSSGIQSGELFF.

The V and J genes are TRBV4-1 and TRBJ2-2, with unresolved D. From germline, CDR1 is MGHRA and CDR2 YSYEKL. The germline V and J ends were trimmed by 1 base and 5 bases, with 17 bases remaining between them. The CDR3 sequence is 17 residues long. CDR3 coding DNA: TGCGCCAGCAGCCAAGTATGGAGAGCCCAATCAACCGGGGAGCTGTTTTTT. Encoded protein: CASSQVWRAQSTGELFF.

This chain links TRBV18 with TRBJ1-4; TRBD1 might be the D (5 bases). The length of the CDR3 is 15 residues. The germline CDR1 and CDR2 sequences are KGHSH and LQKENI. The V end lost 2 bases, the J end lost 2 bases, and 9 bases lay between the germline ends. The CDR3 region has the DNA TGTGCCAGCTCACCAAGGGCAGGGACTAATGAAAAACTGTTTTTT. Protein: CASSPRAGTNEKLFF. Using reference TRBV18 and TRBJ1-4 for the parts outside the CDR3, the full variable domain is NAGVMQNPRHLVRRRGQEARLRCSPMKGHSHVYWYRQLPEEGLKFMVYLQKENIIDESGMPKERFSAEFPKEGPSILRIQQVVRGDSAAYFCASSPRAGTNEKLFFGSGTQLSVL.

This sequence joins TRBV11-2 and TRBJ2-3; 7 nucleotides match TRBD2. The CDR3 length is 14 residues. Looked up from germline, CDR1 is SGHAT and CDR2 is FQNNGV. The junction had 2 bases not matched to a gene; V was cut back by 3 bases and J by 2 bases. DNA of the CDR3: TGTGCCAGCAGCTTTAGCGGGTCCACAGATACGCAGTATTTT. The encoded protein is CASSFSGSTDTQYF.

A few counts support this clone. The gene calls are TRBV9 and TRBJ1-3; 10 nucleotides align to TRBD1. With V trimmed by 4 bases and J by 0 bases, 10 bases remained unmatched. Per germline, CDR1 SGDLS and CDR2 YYNGEE. CDR3 size: 18 residues. CDR3 coding DNA: TGTGCCAGCAGCCGCATGGACAGGGGGGCCTACTCTGGAAACACCATATATTTT. Translation: CASSRMDRGAYSGNTIYF.

This chain connects TRBV6-5 to TRBJ1-2; 10 bases agree with TRBD1. CDR1 and CDR2 from the germline V gene are MNHEY and SVGAGI. The V and J ends lost 6 bases and 4 bases, in that order; junction bases with no gene match: 8. CDR3 length equals 15 residues. The CDR3 coding sequence is TGTGCCAGCAGCTCCGGGACAGGGGTAGGCTATGGCTACACCTTC. Its protein is CASSSGTGVGYGYTF.

This clone was counted between two and nine times. This rearrangement joins TRBV5-8 to TRBJ1-4; TRBD1 matches at 8 bases. V shed 8 bases, J shed 8 bases, and the junction held 14 bases outside the gene matches. The CDR3 has 15 amino acids. Germline CDR1 reads SGHTS; CDR2 reads YDEGEE. DNA for the CDR3: TGTGCCAGTCAACAGGGGGATTCCCTCGGGGAAAAACTGTTTTTT. It encodes CASQQGDSLGEKLFF.

The CDR3 nucleotides read TGTGCCAGCAGCTCCTTCCCGGGGACAGGGACCTACAATGAGCAGTTCTTC. Its translation: CASSSFPGTGTYNEQFF. The gene calls are TRBV7-9 and TRBJ2-1, with 9 bases identical to TRBD1. Germline lookup yields CDR1 SEHNR and CDR2 FQNEAQ (reference sequence). V shed 4 bases, J shed 2 bases, and the junction held 9 bases outside the gene matches. CDR3 length: 17 amino acids.

This clone was counted once. The chain combines TRBV30 with TRBJ1-1; unclear D gene. V was pared by 0 bases and J by 4 bases, with 12 bases between. CDR3 length: 14 residues. Germline V gene sequence: CDR1 GTSNPN, CDR2 SVGIG (reference sequence). CDR3 sequence: CAWSVEVSITEAFF. Here the CDR3 DNA reads TGTGCCTGGAGTGTAGAGGTGTCTATCACTGAAGCTTTCTTT.

This clone was counted once. The chain joins TRBV3-1 (or the pseudogene TRBV3-2) to TRBJ2-6, with 7 bases lining up with TRBD2. This CDR3 has 16 residues. Germline-derived CDR1 and CDR2 are LGHDT and YNNKEL (reference sequence). Unmatched junction bases numbered 3, after V lost 0 bases and J lost 4 bases. The CDR3 here is CASSQEAGTGANVLTF. CDR3 bases: TGTGCCAGCAGCCAAGAAGCGGGGACCGGGGCCAACGTCCTGACTTTC.

The V gene is TRBV5-4, the J gene TRBJ2-7; 7 bases map to TRBD2. The CDR3 runs to 16 residues. Trimming removed 4 bases from V and 1 base from J; junction bases left unmatched: 11. Per germline, CDR1 SGHNT and CDR2 YYREEE (reference sequence). CDR3 loop: CASSHQSSGPSYEQYF. The CDR3 DNA reads as TGTGCCAGCAGCCACCAATCTAGCGGACCTTCCTACGAGCAGTACTTC.

The V and J genes are TRBV19 and TRBJ1-4, with D maybe TRBD1 (5 bases). V lost 5 bases and J 5 bases, leaving 15 bases between the germline ends. Germline V gene data show CDR1 as LNHDA and CDR2 as SQIVND (reference sequence). This CDR3 comprises 15 residues. The CDR3 region is CASSPKGLPNEKLFF. In DNA, the CDR3 is TGTGCCAGTAGTCCCAAGGGACTTCCGAATGAAAAACTGTTTTTT.

V gene TRBV2 combines with J gene TRBJ1-1; D is perhaps TRBD1 (6 bases). The CDR3 spans 13 residues. The germline V and J ends were trimmed by 5 bases and 2 bases, with 9 bases remaining between them. CDR1 and CDR2 from the germline V gene are SNHLY and FYNNEI. The CDR3, as DNA: TGTGCCAGCAGTCGGACAGTAAACACTGAAGCTTTCTTT. It specifies CASSRTVNTEAFF.

In this sample, this clone turned up a few times. J is TRBJ2-4 and V is TRBV19; 9 bases are shared with TRBD2. The CDR3 is 14 amino acids. Germline CDR1 reads LNHDA; CDR2 reads SQIVND (reference sequence). J lost 8 bases, V lost 5 bases, and 7 bases had no gene match. CDR3 protein: CASSPRGGQDIQYF. CDR3 bases: TGTGCCAGTAGTCCGCGGGGGGGCCAGGACATTCAGTACTTC.

This chain uses TRBV5-1 with TRBJ2-6; 10 bases agree with TRBD1. The trim removed 4 bases at V and 4 bases at J, leaving 5 bases unmatched. CDR3 length: 16 amino acids. Germline V lookup: CDR1 SGHRS, CDR2 YFSETQ. CDR3 sequence: CASSPDRGTGANVLTF. The CDR3 region has the DNA TGCGCCAGCAGCCCGGACAGGGGGACCGGGGCCAACGTCCTGACTTTC.

The genes are TRBV10-3 and TRBJ1-5; TRBD1 is a possible D gene (5 bases). Germline loops: CDR1 ENHRY, CDR2 SYGVKD. CDR3 length: 13 amino acids. V was cut by 7 bases and J by 3 bases, with 10 bases left in between. Written as DNA, the CDR3 is TGTGCCATCAACGACAGAAACAATCAGCCCCAGCATTTT. It codes for CAINDRNNQPQHF.

The chain couples TRBV21-1 to TRBJ2-1; whether TRBD2, the table's D call, matches the DNA was not checked. TRBV21-1 is listed as a pseudogene. This CDR3 contains 15 residues. As DNA, the CDR3 is TGTGCCAGCAGCAAAGAGGTGGCCGGGGACAATGAGCAGTTCTTC. The encoded protein is CASSKEVAGDNEQFF.

The chain uses TRBV10-3 and TRBJ2-7; possibly TRBD2 for D (6 bases). V was pared by 7 bases and J by 3 bases, with 13 bases between. Looked up from germline, CDR1 is ENHRY and CDR2 is SYGVKD. CDR3 length equals 13 residues. CDR3 nucleotides: TGTGCCATCACGGGGACTGGACTCTACGAGCAGTACTTC. Its protein is CAITGTGLYEQYF.

CDR3 bases: TGTGCCACCAGCAGAGATCGCCGACTGGCCTACGAGCAGTACTTC. Translated: CATSRDRRLAYEQYF. The chain couples TRBV15 to TRBJ2-7; D unresolved. Germline V CDR1 and CDR2: LNHNV, YYDKDF (reference sequence). The CDR3 spans 15 residues. Trimming stripped 0 bases from V and 2 bases from J, with 11 bases between.

This clone was seen a handful of times. The rearrangement uses TRBV3-1 (or the pseudogene TRBV3-2) and TRBJ2-7; 14 bases fit TRBD2. The length of the CDR3 is 16 residues. The V gene's germline CDR1 is LGHDT and CDR2 YNNKEL (reference sequence). The trim removed 4 bases at V and 0 bases at J, leaving 2 bases unmatched. The CDR3 DNA is TGTGCCAGCAGCCGGGGGACTAGCGGGAGCTCCTACGAGCAGTACTTC. The encoded protein is CASSRGTSGSSYEQYF.